Listed below are T cell receptor beta chains from one sample, sequenced in a study of post-analysis software for immune sequencing data. TCRdb re-called the PCR reads with MiXCR, one entry per CDR3 protein. In the table there are almost 700,000 distinct CDR3 sequences, 59% of which are singletons. The sequenced sample was blood. The receptors shown here come from a girl aged 2-10 years with multiple sclerosis. Each CDR3 is given with its conserved first and last residue. D genes are given only for firm matches. Not every row has a clone size; where given, it reads once, few, many or a size class.

v_gene	d_gene	j_gene	abundance	CDR3nt	CDR3aa
TRBV12-3/TRBV12-4	.	TRBJ1-3	once	TGTGCCAGCAGTTTAGTCATCTCTGGAAACACCATATATTTT	CASSLVISGNTIYF
TRBV5-1	TRBD1	TRBJ2-5	.	TGCGCCAGCAGCTTGGGGGGACAGGCGAACCAAGAGACCCAGTACTTC	CASSLGGQANQETQYF
TRBV12-3/TRBV12-4	.	TRBJ2-1	few	TGTGCCAGCAGTCCAGAGGGGGGGATTGAGCAGTTCTTC	CASSPEGGIEQFF
TRBV12-3/TRBV12-4	TRBD1	TRBJ2-7	.	TGTGCCAGCAGTCCCGGACAGGCCTACTACGAGCAGTACTTC	CASSPGQAYYEQYF
TRBV5-1	.	TRBJ1-2	.	TGCGCCAGCAGCTTGGTATCAGGATCTAACTATGGCTACACCTTC	CASSLVSGSNYGYTF
TRBV11-2	.	TRBJ2-1	.	TGTGCCAGCAGCTTAGGTACCGGGAATCGTATTATTAGTGAGCAGTTCTTC	CASSLGTGNRIISEQFF
TRBV7-7	TRBD1	TRBJ2-2	.	TGTGCAAGCGGACAGGATGGCACCGGGGAGCTGTTTTTT	CASGQDGTGELFF
TRBV12-3/TRBV12-4	TRBD2	TRBJ2-7	.	TGTGCCAGCAGTCCACGGGGACTATTCTACGAGCAGTACTTC	CASSPRGLFYEQYF
TRBV5-1	TRBD1	TRBJ2-5	.	TGCGCCAGCAGCTCAATGCTGGGACAGGGTGAAGAGACCCAGTACTTC	CASSSMLGQGEETQYF
TRBV20-1	.	TRBJ1-2	.	TGCAGTGCTCACGCAGGGGCTGCCTATGGCTACACCTTC	CSAHAGAAYGYTF
TRBV4-2	TRBD2	TRBJ2-3	.	TGTGCCAGCAGCCAAGATTCAAGCGGGGGGGTACCAGATACGCAGTATTTT	CASSQDSSGGVPDTQYF
TRBV20-1	.	TRBJ2-7	.	TGCAGTGCTTCCTTCGACAGCTCCTACGAGCAGTACTTC	CSASFDSSYEQYF
TRBV12-3/TRBV12-4	TRBD2	TRBJ2-7	.	TGTGCCAGCAGTACGGACAGGCCCCTAGCGGGAGGGCCCTCCGAGCAGTACTTC	CASSTDRPLAGGPSEQYF
TRBV6-1	.	TRBJ1-2	.	TGTGCCAGCAGTGGAGCAGGGGACCTCAACTATGGCTACACCTTC	CASSGAGDLNYGYTF
TRBV4-1	.	TRBJ1-1	.	TGCGCCAGCAGCGGGCCCAACAGGGAAGCTTTCTTT	CASSGPNREAFF
TRBV6-1	.	TRBJ2-7	.	TGTGCCAGCAGTTCCGAACCGACCTACGAGCAGTACTTC	CASSSEPTYEQYF
TRBV6-5	TRBD1	TRBJ1-2	.	TGTGCCAGCAGTTACTCAGGACAGGGACGAGACTATGGCTACACCTTC	CASSYSGQGRDYGYTF
TRBV7-2	TRBD2	TRBJ2-5	.	TGTGCCAGCAGCTTACATAGCGGGGGGCTGGGAGGAGAGACCCAGTACTTC	CASSLHSGGLGGETQYF
TRBV20-1	.	TRBJ2-3	few	TGCAGTGCCACCGGGACATTCTCAGATACGCAGTATTTT	CSATGTFSDTQYF
TRBV4-1	TRBD1	TRBJ1-4	.	TGCGCCAGCAGCCACCACAGGGGGACTAATGAAAAACTGTTTTTT	CASSHHRGTNEKLFF
TRBV7-3	TRBD2	TRBJ2-2	few	TGTGCCAGCAGCTCCCGACTAGCGGTAAACACCGGGGAGCTGTTTTTT	CASSSRLAVNTGELFF
TRBV7-6	.	TRBJ2-3	many	TGTGCCAGCAGCTCCCGTCCTAGCACAGATACGCAGTATTTT	CASSSRPSTDTQYF
TRBV27	TRBD1	TRBJ1-1	.	TGTGCCAGCAGTTACAGGGGTGTAACCACTGAAGCTTTCTTT	CASSYRGVTTEAFF
TRBV12-3/TRBV12-4	.	TRBJ2-5	.	TGTGCCAGCAGTTTATCTCCGGTGCGAGGTCCCTGGGTTGGTACCCAGTACTTC	CASSLSPVRGPWVGTQYF
TRBV4-1	.	TRBJ2-7	few	TGCGCCAGCAGCCAAGATCTCGCGGGATCGACTTACAATGAGCAGTACTTC	CASSQDLAGSTYNEQYF
TRBV6-6	TRBD1	TRBJ1-4	.	TGTGCCAGCAGTTACACGCCGGGACAGGGTGAAAAACTGTTTTTT	CASSYTPGQGEKLFF
TRBV29-1	.	TRBJ2-3	.	TGCAGCGTTGAAGGGGGTCGTAGAGATACGCAGTATTTT	CSVEGGRRDTQYF
TRBV2	.	TRBJ1-5	once	TGTGCCAGCAGTGATTGGGGTTTCGATCAGCCCCAGCATTTT	CASSDWGFDQPQHF
TRBV3-1	.	TRBJ2-6	.	TGTGCCAGCAGCCAAGCCCCCATCTCCGGGGCCAACGTCCTGACTTTC	CASSQAPISGANVLTF
TRBV2	.	TRBJ1-2	.	TGTGCCAGCAGTGGGGGGACCACCTGGGGAGGCTACACCTTC	CASSGGTTWGGYTF
TRBV5-1	.	TRBJ1-1	.	TGCGCCAGCAGCTCCTGGGTAGGGATGAACACTGGAGCTTTCTTT	CASSSWVGMNTGAFF
TRBV4-3	.	TRBJ1-2	.	TGCGCCAGCAGCCAAGATTACGGGGTCAACTATGGCTACACCTTC	CASSQDYGVNYGYTF
TRBV9	TRBD1	TRBJ2-1	.	TGTGCCAGCAGTGGTGACAGGGGGTTATTGGATGAGCAGTTCTTC	CASSGDRGLLDEQFF
TRBV7-2	TRBD2	TRBJ2-7	once	TGTGCCAGCAGCCAATTAGAGGGAGCGGGGTACGAGCAGTACTTC	CASSQLEGAGYEQYF
TRBV11-2	.	TRBJ2-1	.	TGTGCCAGCAGCTTAGATTTCACTGCGACTGAGCAGTTCTTC	CASSLDFTATEQFF
TRBV30	.	TRBJ2-1	once	TGTGCCTGGAGTCAGAGCTCCTACAATGAGCAGTTCTTC	CAWSQSSYNEQFF
TRBV20-1	.	TRBJ1-2	once	TGCAGTGCTCACGGGACAACCGACAATGGCTACACCTTC	CSAHGTTDNGYTF
TRBV10-1	.	TRBJ2-3	.	TGCGCCAGCAGTTTCAGCGGTGCCACAGATACGCAGTATTTT	CASSFSGATDTQYF
TRBV5-1	TRBD1	TRBJ2-7	.	TGCGCCAGCAGCCCCACCAGGGGGCTGTCCTACGAGCAGTACTTC	CASSPTRGLSYEQYF
TRBV12-3/TRBV12-4	.	TRBJ1-2	.	TGTGCCAGCAGTAACGGACAACCCAACTATGGCTACACCTTC	CASSNGQPNYGYTF
TRBV5-1	.	TRBJ2-7	.	TGCGCCAGCAGCTCTCCGGACAGTTGGAACGAGCAGTACTTC	CASSSPDSWNEQYF
TRBV10-1	.	TRBJ2-5	few	TGCGCCAGCAGTGAGAGTAATAAGGCCCAAGAGACCCAGTACTTC	CASSESNKAQETQYF
TRBV27	.	TRBJ1-4	.	TGTGCCAGCAGTTCCGGGGGCGCTGATGAAAAACTGTTTTTT	CASSSGGADEKLFF
TRBV7-3	.	TRBJ2-7	.	TGTGCCAGCAGCTTACGGGGAGATCGGTACGAGCAGTACTTC	CASSLRGDRYEQYF
TRBV12-3/TRBV12-4	.	TRBJ1-2	.	TGTGCCAGCAGTTACAGGGACGGCTACACCTTC	CASSYRDGYTF
TRBV20-1	TRBD2	TRBJ2-3	few	TGCAGTGCTAGAGGTCTAGCGGGCACAGATACGCAGTATTTT	CSARGLAGTDTQYF
TRBV5-1	.	TRBJ2-5	.	TGCGCCAGCAGCCTCATGGCAGGGACCCAGTACTTC	CASSLMAGTQYF
TRBV20-1	.	TRBJ1-2	few	TGCAGTGCTAGACCCCCCGGGGTTTGGGGTGGCTACACCTTC	CSARPPGVWGGYTF
TRBV29-1	.	TRBJ1-2	few	TGCAGCGTTCCTGGATCCCAGGGTGGCTACACCTTC	CSVPGSQGGYTF
TRBV18	TRBD2	TRBJ2-1	.	TGTGCCAGCTCACCCTACTCTAGCGGGGAGTTTTACAATGAGCAGTTCTTC	CASSPYSSGEFYNEQFF
TRBV7-2	TRBD1	TRBJ2-4	.	TGTGCCAGCAGCTCTTCCGGGACAGTTTATACCAAAAACATTCAGTACTTC	CASSSSGTVYTKNIQYF
TRBV11-1	.	TRBJ2-7	.	TGTGCCAGCAGCTTAACAGTCTCCTACGAGCAGTACTTC	CASSLTVSYEQYF
TRBV10-1	TRBD1	TRBJ2-5	.	TGCGCCAGCAGTGAGTCGTGGACAGGCCAAGAGACCCAGTACTTC	CASSESWTGQETQYF
TRBV7-9	.	TRBJ1-2	.	TGTGCCAGCAGCCCTTCCCTGCGTGGACAAGCGGGCTACACCTTC	CASSPSLRGQAGYTF
TRBV29-1	.	TRBJ2-5	once	TGCAGCGTTGAAGTAGGGTTGGAGACCCAGTACTTC	CSVEVGLETQYF
TRBV7-3	TRBD2	TRBJ2-1	few	TGTGCCAGCAGTCGTTTAGGACTAGCGGCTAACAATGAGCAGTTCTTC	CASSRLGLAANNEQFF
TRBV20-1	.	TRBJ2-7	.	TGCAGTGCTAGTGAAGACGGTTCCTACGAGCAGTACTTC	CSASEDGSYEQYF